These T cell receptor beta chains were read from a single sample in a study of T-cell memory formation after mild COVID-19. TCRdb re-called the 5' RACE reads with MiXCR, one entry per CDR3 protein. The sample yields about 180,000 distinct CDR3 sequences, around 16% seen once. The material sequenced was PBMCs or a T cell subset sorted from them (not recorded which). The receptors were gathered from an adult woman who had mild COVID-19 (a few samples of this study predate the infection). Cell type and time point are not known. Each CDR3 is given with its conserved first and last residue. A D gene is named only where the DNA matches it firmly. The size entry is marked missing in some rows and otherwise reads once, few, many or a size class.

J gene: TRBJ1-2; CDR3 length: 16; D gene: TRBD1; V gene: TRBV4-2; clone size: few; CDR3 DNA: TGTGCCAGCAGCCAAGTGTGGGACAGGGGAAACTATGGCTACACCTTC; CDR3 protein: CASSQVWDRGNYGYTF
J gene: TRBJ2-1; CDR3 length: 18; D gene: .; V gene: TRBV10-3; clone size: few; CDR3 DNA: TGTGCCATCAGTGAGTCGGGGGCTAGCGGAGACCTCTACAATGAGCAGTTCTTC; CDR3 protein: CAISESGASGDLYNEQFF
J gene: TRBJ2-7; CDR3 length: 14; D gene: TRBD1; V gene: TRBV20-1; clone size: few; CDR3 DNA: TGCAGTGCTTCGGACAGGGAGAACCCCTACGAGCAGTACTTC; CDR3 protein: CSASDRENPYEQYF
J gene: TRBJ2-1; CDR3 length: 16; D gene: TRBD2; V gene: TRBV4-1; clone size: many; CDR3 DNA: TGCGCCAGCAGCCTCTCCTCTAGCGGGGGGGCCGCTGAGCAGTTCTTC; CDR3 protein: CASSLSSSGGAAEQFF
J gene: TRBJ1-3; CDR3 length: 16; D gene: .; V gene: TRBV7-9; clone size: few; CDR3 DNA: TGTGCCAGCAGCTTTGCCTATTCGCCCTCTGGAAACACCATATATTTT; CDR3 protein: CASSFAYSPSGNTIYF
J gene: TRBJ2-4; CDR3 length: 15; D gene: .; V gene: TRBV21-1; clone size: .; CDR3 DNA: TGTGCCAGCAGCATTATCCTCCGGGCCAAAAACATTCAGTACTTC; CDR3 protein: CASSIILRAKNIQYF
J gene: TRBJ2-1; CDR3 length: 12; D gene: .; V gene: TRBV7-3; clone size: .; CDR3 DNA: TGTGCCAGCATCTCATCCGGCAATGAGCAGTTCTTC; CDR3 protein: CASISSGNEQFF
J gene: TRBJ2-5; CDR3 length: 15; D gene: TRBD1; V gene: TRBV7-2; clone size: .; CDR3 DNA: TGTGCCAGCAGCTTAGGTGGTGCAGGGGGCGAGACCCAGTACTTC; CDR3 protein: CASSLGGAGGETQYF
J gene: TRBJ2-1; CDR3 length: 14; D gene: TRBD2; V gene: TRBV14; clone size: .; CDR3 DNA: TGTGCCAGCAGCCAAGAAACTAGCGGGGTCCTTCAGTTCTTC; CDR3 protein: CASSQETSGVLQFF
J gene: TRBJ1-1; CDR3 length: 15; D gene: TRBD1; V gene: TRBV7-8; clone size: few; CDR3 DNA: TGTGCCAGCAGCTGGGGGGACAGGATGAACACTGAAGCTTTCTTT; CDR3 protein: CASSWGDRMNTEAFF
J gene: TRBJ2-7; CDR3 length: 13; D gene: TRBD2; V gene: TRBV20-1; clone size: .; CDR3 DNA: TGCAGTGCCACGCTAGCGGATTACTACGAGCAGTACTTC; CDR3 protein: CSATLADYYEQYF
J gene: TRBJ2-7; CDR3 length: 16; D gene: .; V gene: TRBV12-3/TRBV12-4; clone size: .; CDR3 DNA: TGTGCCAGCAGTAGAGTCGGGGCAGGGAGCTCCTACGAGCAGTACTTC; CDR3 protein: CASSRVGAGSSYEQYF